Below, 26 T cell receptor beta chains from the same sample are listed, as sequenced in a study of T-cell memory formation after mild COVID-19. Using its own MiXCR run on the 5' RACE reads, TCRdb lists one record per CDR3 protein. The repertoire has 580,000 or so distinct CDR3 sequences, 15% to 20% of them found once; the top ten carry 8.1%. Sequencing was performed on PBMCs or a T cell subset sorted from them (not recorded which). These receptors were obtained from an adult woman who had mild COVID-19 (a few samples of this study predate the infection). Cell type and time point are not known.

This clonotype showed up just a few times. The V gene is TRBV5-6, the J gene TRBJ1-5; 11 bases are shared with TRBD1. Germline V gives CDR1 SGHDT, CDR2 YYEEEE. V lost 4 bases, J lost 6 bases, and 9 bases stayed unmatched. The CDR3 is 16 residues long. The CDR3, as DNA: TGTGCCAGCAGCCCTGGAGCGGGACAGGGGGGTCAGCCCCAGCATTTT. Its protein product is CASSPGAGQGGQPQHF.

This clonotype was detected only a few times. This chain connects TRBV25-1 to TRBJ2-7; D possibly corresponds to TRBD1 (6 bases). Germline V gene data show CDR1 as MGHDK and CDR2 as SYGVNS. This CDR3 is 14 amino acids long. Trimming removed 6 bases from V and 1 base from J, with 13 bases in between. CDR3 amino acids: CASRRGHPSYEQYF. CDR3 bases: TGTGCCAGCAGGAGGGGACACCCTTCCTACGAGCAGTACTTC.

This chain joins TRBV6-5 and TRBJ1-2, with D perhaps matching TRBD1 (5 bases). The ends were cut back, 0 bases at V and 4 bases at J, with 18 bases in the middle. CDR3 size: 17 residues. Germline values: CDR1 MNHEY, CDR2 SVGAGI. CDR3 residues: CASSYSSPGPRGYGYTF. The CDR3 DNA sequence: TGTGCCAGCAGTTACTCCAGTCCGGGGCCGCGGGGCTATGGCTACACCTTC.

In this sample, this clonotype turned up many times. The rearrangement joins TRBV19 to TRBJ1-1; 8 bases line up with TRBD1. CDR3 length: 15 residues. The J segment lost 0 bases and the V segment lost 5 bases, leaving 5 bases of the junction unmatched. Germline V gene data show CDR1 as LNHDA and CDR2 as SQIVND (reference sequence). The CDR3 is CASSPRTGLNTEAFF. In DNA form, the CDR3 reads TGTGCCAGTAGTCCCAGGACAGGGCTGAACACTGAAGCTTTCTTT. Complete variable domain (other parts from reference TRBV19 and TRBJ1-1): DGGITQSPKYLFRKEGQNVTLSCEQNLNHDAMYWYRQDPGQGLRLIYYSQIVNDFQKGDIAEGYSVSREKKESFPLTVTSAQKNPTAFYLCASSPRTGLNTEAFFGQGTRLTVV.

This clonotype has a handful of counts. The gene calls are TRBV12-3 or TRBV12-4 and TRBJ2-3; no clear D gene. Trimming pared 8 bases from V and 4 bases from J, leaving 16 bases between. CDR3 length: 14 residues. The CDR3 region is CASGVTVEPDTQYF. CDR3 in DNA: TGTGCCAGCGGTGTGACTGTGGAGCCAGATACGCAGTATTTT.

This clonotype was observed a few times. CDR3 nucleotides: TGTGCCAGCAGCGTACTCACCGGGGAGCTGTTTTTT. This gives the protein CASSVLTGELFF. The chain couples TRBV7-9 to TRBJ2-2; no clear D gene. Germline CDR1 and CDR2: SEHNR and FQNEAQ (reference sequence). CDR3 length: 12 residues. V was trimmed by 5 bases and J by 4 bases, leaving 5 bases between them. Full variable domain (remainder filled in from reference TRBV7-9 and TRBJ2-2): DTGVSQNPRHKITKRGQNVTFRCDPISEHNRLYWYRQTLGQGPEFLTYFQNEAQLEKSRLLSDRFSAERPKGSFSTLEIQRTEQGDSAMYLCASSVLTGELFFGEGSRLTVL.

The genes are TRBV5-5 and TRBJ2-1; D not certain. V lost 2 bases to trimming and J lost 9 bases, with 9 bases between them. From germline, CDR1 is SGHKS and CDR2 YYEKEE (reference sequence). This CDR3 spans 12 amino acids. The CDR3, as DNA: TGTGCCAGCAGCTTCGGCGGCAGTGAGCAGTTCTTC. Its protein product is CASSFGGSEQFF.

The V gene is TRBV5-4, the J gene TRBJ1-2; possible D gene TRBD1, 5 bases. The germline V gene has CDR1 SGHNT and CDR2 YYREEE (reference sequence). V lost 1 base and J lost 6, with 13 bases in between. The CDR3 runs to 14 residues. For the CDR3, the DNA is TGTGCCAGCAGCTTGAGGGGCAGGGCTCATGGCTACACCTTC. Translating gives CASSLRGRAHGYTF.

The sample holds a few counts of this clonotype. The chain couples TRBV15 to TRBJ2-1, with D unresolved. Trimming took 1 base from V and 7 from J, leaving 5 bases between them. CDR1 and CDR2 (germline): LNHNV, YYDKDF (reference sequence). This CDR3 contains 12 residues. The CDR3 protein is CATSRAGNEQFF. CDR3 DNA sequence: TGTGCCACCAGCAGAGCCGGGAATGAGCAGTTCTTC.

The CDR3 sequence: CASKGTGGAYYGYTF. Here the CDR3 DNA reads TGTGCCAGCAAGGGGACAGGGGGCGCGTACTATGGCTACACCTTC. J is TRBJ1-2 and V is TRBV6-6; 12 bases line up with TRBD1. The CDR3 spans 15 residues. With 7 bases clipped from V and 3 bases from J, the junction kept 6 bases outside the gene matches. Per the germline V gene, CDR1 is MNHNY and CDR2 is SVGAGI (reference sequence).

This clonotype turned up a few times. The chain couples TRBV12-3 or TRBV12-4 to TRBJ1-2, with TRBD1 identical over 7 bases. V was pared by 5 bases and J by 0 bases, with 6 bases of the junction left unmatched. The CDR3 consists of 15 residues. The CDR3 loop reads CASSPGQIANYGYTF. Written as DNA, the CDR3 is TGTGCCAGCAGTCCGGGACAGATAGCTAACTATGGCTACACCTTC.

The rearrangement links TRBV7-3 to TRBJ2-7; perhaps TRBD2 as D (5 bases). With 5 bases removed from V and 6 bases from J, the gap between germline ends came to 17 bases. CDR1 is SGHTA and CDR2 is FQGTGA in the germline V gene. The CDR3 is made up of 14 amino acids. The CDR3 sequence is CASSPTPRTSEQYF. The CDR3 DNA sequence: TGTGCCAGCAGCCCAACCCCTAGAACTAGCGAGCAGTACTTC.

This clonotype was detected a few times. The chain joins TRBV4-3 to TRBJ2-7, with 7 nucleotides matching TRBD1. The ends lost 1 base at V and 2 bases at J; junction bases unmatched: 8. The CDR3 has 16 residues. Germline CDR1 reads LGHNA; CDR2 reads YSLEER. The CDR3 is CASSQVGTGDPYEQYF. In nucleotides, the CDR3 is TGCGCCAGCAGCCAAGTTGGAACAGGGGATCCCTACGAGCAGTACTTC.

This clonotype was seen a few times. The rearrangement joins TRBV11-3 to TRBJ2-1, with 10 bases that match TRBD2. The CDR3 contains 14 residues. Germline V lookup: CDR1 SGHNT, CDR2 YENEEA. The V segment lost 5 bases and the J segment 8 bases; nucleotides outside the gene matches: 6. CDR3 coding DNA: TGTGCCAGCAGCCCCAGCGGGGGGGGTCATGAGCAGTTCTTC. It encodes CASSPSGGGHEQFF.

CDR3 nucleotides: TGTGCCATCAGTGCACAGACAGAGGGGCCCCTCATACACAATGAGCAGTTCTTC. This encodes CAISAQTEGPLIHNEQFF. V usage is TRBV10-3 and J usage is TRBJ2-1; possibly TRBD1 or TRBD2 for D (5 bases each). V shed 4 bases and J shed 5 bases, with 24 bases lying between them. CDR3 length equals 18 residues. Germline values: CDR1 ENHRY, CDR2 SYGVKD.

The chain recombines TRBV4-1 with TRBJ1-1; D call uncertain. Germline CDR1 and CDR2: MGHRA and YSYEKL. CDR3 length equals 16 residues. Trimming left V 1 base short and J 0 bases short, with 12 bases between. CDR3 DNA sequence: TGCGCCAGCAGCCAAGTATCGGCAGCCGTGAACACTGAAGCTTTCTTT. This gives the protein CASSQVSAAVNTEAFF.

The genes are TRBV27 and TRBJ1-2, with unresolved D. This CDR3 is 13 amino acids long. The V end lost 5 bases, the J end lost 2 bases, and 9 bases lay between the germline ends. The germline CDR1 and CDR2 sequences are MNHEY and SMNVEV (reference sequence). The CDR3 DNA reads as TGTGCCAGCAGTATCAGGAGGAACTATGGCTACACCTTC. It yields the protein CASSIRRNYGYTF.

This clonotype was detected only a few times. The CDR3 loop is CASSLTSGTHEQYF. CDR3 sequence (DNA): TGTGCCAGCAGTTTGACTAGCGGGACCCACGAGCAGTACTTC. The chain couples TRBV12-3 or TRBV12-4 to TRBJ2-7, with 11 bases that match TRBD2. J gave up 5 bases and V 3 bases, and 3 bases lay outside the gene matches. There are 14 residues in the CDR3.

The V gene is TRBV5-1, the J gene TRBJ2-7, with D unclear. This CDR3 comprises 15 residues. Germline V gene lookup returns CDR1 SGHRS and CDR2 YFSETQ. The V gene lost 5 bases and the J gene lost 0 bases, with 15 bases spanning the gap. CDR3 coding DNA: TGCGCCAGCAGGTGGTTGGTACAAAGCTCCTACGAGCAGTACTTC. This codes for CASRWLVQSSYEQYF.

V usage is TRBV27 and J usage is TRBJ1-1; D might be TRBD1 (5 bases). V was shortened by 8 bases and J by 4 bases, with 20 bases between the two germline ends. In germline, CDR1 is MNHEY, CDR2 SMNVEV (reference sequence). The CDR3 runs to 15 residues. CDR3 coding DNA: TGTGCCAGCCGTGAGATCGTGGGGCTGGGCACTGAAGCTTTCTTT. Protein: CASREIVGLGTEAFF.

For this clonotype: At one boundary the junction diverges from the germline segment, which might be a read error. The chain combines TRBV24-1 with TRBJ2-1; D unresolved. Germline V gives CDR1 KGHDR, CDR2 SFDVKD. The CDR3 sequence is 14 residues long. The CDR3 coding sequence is TGTGCCACCACTGATAATTACGCGGTAAATGAGCAGTTCTTC. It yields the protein CATTDNYAVNEQFF.

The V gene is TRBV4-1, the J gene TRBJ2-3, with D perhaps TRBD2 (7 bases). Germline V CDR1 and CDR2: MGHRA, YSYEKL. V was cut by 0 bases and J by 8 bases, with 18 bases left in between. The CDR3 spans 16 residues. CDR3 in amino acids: CASSQDRGGSTFTQYF. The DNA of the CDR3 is TGCGCCAGCAGCCAAGATAGGGGGGGCTCGACTTTTACGCAGTATTTT.

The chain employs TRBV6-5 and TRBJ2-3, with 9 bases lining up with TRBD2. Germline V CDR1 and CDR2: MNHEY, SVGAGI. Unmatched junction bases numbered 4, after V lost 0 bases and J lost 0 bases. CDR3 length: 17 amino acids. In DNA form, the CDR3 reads TGTGCCAGCAGTTACTCGGCGGGGGGGACTAGCACAGATACGCAGTATTTT. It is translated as CASSYSAGGTSTDTQYF.

CDR3 sequence: CASSQDQGQLLDYGYTF. DNA of the CDR3: TGTGCCAGCAGCCAAGACCAGGGACAGTTACTAGACTATGGCTACACCTTC. The J gene is TRBJ1-2, the V gene TRBV4-2, with 7 bases fitting TRBD1. Germline V CDR1 and CDR2: LGHNA, YNFKEQ. This CDR3 spans 17 amino acids. The V gene end was trimmed by 0 bases and the J gene end by 3 bases; junction bases not matched to a gene: 10.

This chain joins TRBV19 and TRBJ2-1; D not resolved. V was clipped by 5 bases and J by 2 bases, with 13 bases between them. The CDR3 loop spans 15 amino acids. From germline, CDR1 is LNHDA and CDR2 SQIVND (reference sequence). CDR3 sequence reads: CASSFQASPYNEQFF. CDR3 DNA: TGTGCCAGTAGTTTCCAAGCGAGCCCCTACAATGAGCAGTTCTTC. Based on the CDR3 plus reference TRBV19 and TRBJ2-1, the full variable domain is DGGITQSPKYLFRKEGQNVTLSCEQNLNHDAMYWYRQDPGQGLRLIYYSQIVNDFQKGDIAEGYSVSREKKESFPLTVTSAQKNPTAFYLCASSFQASPYNEQFFGPGTRLTVL.

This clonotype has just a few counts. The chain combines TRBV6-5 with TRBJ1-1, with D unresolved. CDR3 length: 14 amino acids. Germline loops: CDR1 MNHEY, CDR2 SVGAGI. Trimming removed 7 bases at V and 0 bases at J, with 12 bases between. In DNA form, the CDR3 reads TGTGCCAGCACCCCCCGTGGCTTGAACACTGAAGCTTTCTTT. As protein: CASTPRGLNTEAFF.